The TCR beta chain under discussion was sequenced for a study of blood T cell repertoires in COVID-19. Whole-study context: Italy, Spain and the United States were the sources of the convalescent and acute COVID-19 samples. Sources were T cells, B-cell-depleted T cells, or PBMCs; the material itself was cDNA or gDNA.

J lost 4 bases, V lost 9 bases, and 6 bases had no gene match. This CDR3 has 13 residues. CDR1 and CDR2 from the germline V gene are LNHDA and SQIVND (reference sequence). Original data processing: Researchers report that nucleated cell counts were estimated from reference gene primer amplification. Here immunoSEQ multiplex PCR was the method, and the copy in TCRdb shows in-frame clones only, minus some. V, J and clone size derive from that table, while D and trimming were established from the DNA sequence. Among roughly 200,000 clones, approximately 90% were seen once, and the ten largest hold approximately 6.2%.

Sequencing used peripheral blood. This clonotype was sampled from a man in his sixties who had recovered from COVID-19. The chain combines TRBV19 with TRBJ1-5; 7 positions agree with TRBD1. CDR3 sequence (DNA): TGTGCCAGCGTACCGGGACAGAATCAGCCCCAGCATTTT. Residues: CASVPGQNQPQHF.